This passage covers 14 T cell receptor beta chains from one sample sequenced in a study of OX40 agonist ivuxolimab in advanced cancers. TCRdb keeps only in-frame clones here, not all; method: immunoSEQ multiplex PCR. The table lists more than 65,000 clones, 65% to 80% of them singletons, with 2% to 2.5% in the top ten. The input for sequencing was CD4+ or CD8+ T cells sorted from blood, taken in a trial of the OX40 agonist ivuxolimab. The source of these receptors is an adult with an advanced solid tumor such as melanoma, head and neck, liver or kidney cancer.

The table lists this clone with a count of one. This chain uses TRBV5-4 with TRBJ2-5; D unresolved. The ends were cut back, 0 bases at V and 3 bases at J, with 6 bases in the middle. The length of the CDR3 is 13 residues. Per the germline V gene, CDR1 is SGHNT and CDR2 is YYREEE (reference sequence). DNA for the CDR3: TGTGCCAGCAGCTTGGCTTCTAAAGAGACCCAGTACTTC. This sequence encodes CASSLASKETQYF.

This chain links TRBV7-2 with TRBJ2-7, with 9 nucleotides matching TRBD2. Germline V gene sequence: CDR1 SGHTA, CDR2 FQGNSA. This CDR3 spans 13 amino acids. V shed 5 bases and J 6 bases; nucleotides not matched to a gene: 5. The CDR3 DNA follows: TGTGCCAGCAGCATGGGACTAGCTGGCGAGCAGTACTTC. This gives the protein CASSMGLAGEQYF.

The chain couples TRBV6-1 to TRBJ1-3, with 8 nucleotides matching TRBD1. V was pared by 8 bases and J by 2 bases, with 2 bases of the junction left unmatched. CDR3 size: 13 residues. CDR1 is MNHNS and CDR2 is SASEGT in the germline V gene. CDR3 residues: CASSDRAGNTIYF. For the CDR3, the DNA is TGTGCCAGCTCGGACAGGGCTGGAAACACCATATATTTT.

This clone was counted only a few times. V gene TRBV27 combines with J gene TRBJ1-1, with 12 bases matching TRBD1. The germline gives CDR1 MNHEY, CDR2 SMNVEV (reference sequence). The V gene end was trimmed by 4 bases and the J gene end by 6 bases; junction bases not matched to a gene: 6. The CDR3 spans 15 residues. CDR3 nucleotides: TGTGCCAGCAGTTCGGGACAGGGGGCGAAAGCTGAAGCTTTCTTT. Amino acid sequence: CASSSGQGAKAEAFF.

The V call is TRBV6-6, the J call TRBJ2-7; a weak D match, TRBD2 (5 bases). V was shortened by 5 bases and J by 3 bases, with 14 bases between the two germline ends. The CDR3 has 14 residues. Per the germline V gene, CDR1 is MNHNY and CDR2 is SVGAGI (reference sequence). This chain's CDR3 is CASSPRGANYEQYF. For the CDR3, the DNA is TGTGCCAGCAGTCCCCGGGGAGCTAACTACGAGCAGTACTTC.

This chain links TRBV4-1 with TRBJ2-7; no firm D call. Germline values: CDR1 MGHRA, CDR2 YSYEKL. V was pared by 4 bases and J by 2 bases, with 9 bases between. There are 13 residues in the CDR3. The CDR3: CASSLIEAYEQYF. The CDR3 nucleotides read TGCGCCAGCAGCCTTATAGAAGCCTACGAGCAGTACTTC.

The chain combines TRBV11-2 with TRBJ2-5; D possibly corresponds to TRBD2 (7 bases). Trimming left V 1 base short and J 7 bases short, with 13 bases between. Per germline, CDR1 SGHAT and CDR2 FQNNGV. This CDR3 is built from 14 residues. CDR3 in amino acids: CASSLAGGGGTQYF. CDR3 coding DNA: TGTGCCAGCAGCTTAGCCGGGGGCGGGGGGACCCAGTACTTC.

The rearrangement uses TRBV30 and TRBJ1-3; perhaps TRBD1 as D (5 bases). V was shortened by 5 bases and J by 1 base, with 18 bases between the two germline ends. Germline lookup yields CDR1 GTSNPN and CDR2 SVGIG (reference sequence). The CDR3 is 16 amino acids. The CDR3 region has the DNA TGTGCCTGGGGGGGGAGAGGAGGTTTATCTGGAAACACCATATATTTT. The encoded protein is CAWGGRGGLSGNTIYF.

This clone appeared a single time. The rearrangement uses TRBV5-1 and TRBJ2-2; 8 bases are shared with TRBD1. V lost 4 bases to trimming and J lost 0 bases; unmatched junction nucleotides: 14. The CDR3 extends over 19 amino acids. CDR1 and CDR2 (germline): SGHRS, YFSETQ. CDR3 protein: CASSVRDRIIHSNTGELFF. DNA of the CDR3: TGCGCCAGCAGCGTCCGGGACAGGATAATTCATTCGAACACCGGGGAGCTGTTTTTT.

This rearrangement joins TRBV6-6 to TRBJ2-1; the D gene could be TRBD1 or TRBD2 (5 bases each). Germline loops: CDR1 MNHNY, CDR2 SVGAGI (reference sequence). The CDR3 extends over 14 amino acids. V was shortened by 6 bases and J by 2 bases, with 11 bases between the two germline ends. The CDR3 DNA sequence: TGTGCCAGCAGGGGGCAGGGAGCCTACAATGAGCAGTTCTTC. It encodes CASRGQGAYNEQFF.

The chain carries TRBV5-6 and TRBJ2-1, with D perhaps assigned TRBD1 or TRBD2 (6 bases each). The V end was cut by 0 bases, the J end by 6 bases, with 19 bases between. This CDR3 has 17 residues. CDR1 and CDR2 from the germline V gene are SGHDT and YYEEEE. DNA for the CDR3: TGTGCCAGCAGCTTGGCCGGGGGCGCGGGAAGGCGCAATGAGCAGTTCTTC. As protein: CASSLAGGAGRRNEQFF.

The CDR3 DNA reads TGTGCCAGCTCACCATCCCTCCGGGACAGGGGTGGCGAGCAGTACTTC. Residues: CASSPSLRDRGGEQYF. This rearrangement joins TRBV18 to TRBJ2-7, with 10 bases that match TRBD1. V was clipped by 2 bases and J by 6 bases; unmatched bases: 10. Germline lookup yields CDR1 KGHSH and CDR2 LQKENI. This CDR3 region has 16 residues.

The chain recombines TRBV5-4 with TRBJ1-6, with D perhaps TRBD1 (6 bases). The CDR3 covers 15 residues. Between the trimmed V and J ends, which lost 5 bases and 4 bases, there was a span of 13 bases. Germline assignment: CDR1 SGHNT and CDR2 YYREEE (reference sequence). The CDR3 loop is CASRIQGSYNSPLHF. The DNA of the CDR3 is TGTGCCAGCAGGATACAGGGATCATATAATTCACCCCTCCACTTT.

This clone was detected only a few times. This sample includes further DNA sequences coding for the same CDR3. V and J are TRBV27 and TRBJ1-1; TRBD1 might be the D (6 bases). In germline, CDR1 is MNHEY, CDR2 SMNVEV (reference sequence). This CDR3 has 13 amino acids. With 6 bases removed from V and 1 base from J, the gap between germline ends came to 9 bases. The CDR3 DNA is TGTGCCAGCAGCCTGACAGGGAACACTGAAGCTTTCTTT. It specifies CASSLTGNTEAFF.